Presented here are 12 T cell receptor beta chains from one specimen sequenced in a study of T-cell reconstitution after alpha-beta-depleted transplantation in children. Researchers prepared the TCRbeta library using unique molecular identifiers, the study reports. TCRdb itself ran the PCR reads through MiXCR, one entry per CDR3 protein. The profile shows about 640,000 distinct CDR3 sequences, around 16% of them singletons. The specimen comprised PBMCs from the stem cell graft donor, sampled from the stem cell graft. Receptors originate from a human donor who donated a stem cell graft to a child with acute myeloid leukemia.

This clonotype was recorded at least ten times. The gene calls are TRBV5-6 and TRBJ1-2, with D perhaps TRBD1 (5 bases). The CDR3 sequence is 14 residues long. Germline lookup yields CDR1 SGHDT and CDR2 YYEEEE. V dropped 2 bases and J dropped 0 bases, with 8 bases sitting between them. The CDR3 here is CASSFGTANYGYTF. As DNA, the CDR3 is TGTGCCAGCAGCTTTGGGACCGCTAACTATGGCTACACCTTC. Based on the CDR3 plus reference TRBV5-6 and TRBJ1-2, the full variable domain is DAGVTQSPTHLIKTRGQQVTLRCSPKSGHDTVSWYQQALGQGPQFIFQYYEEEERQRGNFPDRFSGHQFPNYSSELNVNALLLGDSALYLCASSFGTANYGYTFGSGTRLTVV.

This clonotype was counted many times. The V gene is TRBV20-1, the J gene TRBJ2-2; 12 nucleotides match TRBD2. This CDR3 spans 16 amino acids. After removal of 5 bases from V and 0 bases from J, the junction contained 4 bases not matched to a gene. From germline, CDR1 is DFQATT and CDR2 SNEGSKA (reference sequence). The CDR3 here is CSARLAGAANTGELFF. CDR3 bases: TGCAGTGCTCGACTAGCGGGGGCCGCGAACACCGGGGAGCTGTTTTTT.

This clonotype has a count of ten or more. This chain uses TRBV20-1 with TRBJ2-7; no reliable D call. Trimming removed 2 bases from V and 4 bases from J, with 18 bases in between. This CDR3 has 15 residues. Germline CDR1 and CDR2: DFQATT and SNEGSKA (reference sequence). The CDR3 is CSARFGLRGGYEQYV. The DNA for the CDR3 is TGCAGTGCTAGATTTGGCCTCCGCGGTGGGTACGAGCAGTACGTC.

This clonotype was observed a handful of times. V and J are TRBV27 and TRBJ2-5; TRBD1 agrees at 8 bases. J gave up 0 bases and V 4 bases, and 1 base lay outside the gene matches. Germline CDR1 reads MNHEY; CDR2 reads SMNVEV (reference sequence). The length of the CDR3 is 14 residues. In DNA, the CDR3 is TGTGCCAGCAGTTGGACAGGGTACCAAGAGACCCAGTACTTC. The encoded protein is CASSWTGYQETQYF.

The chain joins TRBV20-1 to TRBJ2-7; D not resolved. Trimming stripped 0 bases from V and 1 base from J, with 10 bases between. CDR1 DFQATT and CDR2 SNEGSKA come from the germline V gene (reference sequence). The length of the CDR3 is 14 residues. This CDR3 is CSARDEGDSYEQYV. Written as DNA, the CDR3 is TGCAGTGCTAGAGATGAAGGCGATTCCTACGAGCAGTACGTC.

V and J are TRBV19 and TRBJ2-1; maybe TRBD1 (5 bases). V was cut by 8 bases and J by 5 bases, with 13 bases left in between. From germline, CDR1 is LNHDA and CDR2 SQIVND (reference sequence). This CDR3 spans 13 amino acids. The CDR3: CASSWTRDNEQFF. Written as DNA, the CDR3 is TGTGCCAGTTCATGGACACGGGACAATGAGCAGTTCTTC.

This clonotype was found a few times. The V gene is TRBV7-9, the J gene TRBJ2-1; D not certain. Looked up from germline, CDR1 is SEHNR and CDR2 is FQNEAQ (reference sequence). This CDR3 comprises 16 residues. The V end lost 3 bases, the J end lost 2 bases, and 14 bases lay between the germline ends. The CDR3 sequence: CASSFSEAPPYNEQFF. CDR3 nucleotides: TGTGCCAGCAGCTTTTCCGAGGCCCCGCCCTACAATGAGCAGTTCTTC.

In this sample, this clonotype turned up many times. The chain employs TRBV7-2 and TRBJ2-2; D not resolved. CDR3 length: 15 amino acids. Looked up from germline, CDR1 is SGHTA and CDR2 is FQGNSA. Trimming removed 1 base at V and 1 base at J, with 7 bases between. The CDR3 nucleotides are TGTGCCAGCAGCTTAGGACCACAGAACACCGGGGAGCTGTTTTTT. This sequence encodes CASSLGPQNTGELFF.

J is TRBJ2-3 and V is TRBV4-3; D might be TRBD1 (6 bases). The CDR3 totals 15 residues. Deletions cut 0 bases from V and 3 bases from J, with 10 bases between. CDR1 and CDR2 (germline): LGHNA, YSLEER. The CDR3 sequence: CASSQDTGQTDTQYF. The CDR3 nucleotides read TGCGCCAGCAGCCAAGACACGGGACAAACAGATACGCAGTATTTT.

The CDR3 nucleotides read TGCGCCAGCAGCCAAGGGACAGGGGCTGAGTCACCCCTCCACTTT. Protein: CASSQGTGAESPLHF. The chain has TRBV4-3 and TRBJ1-6, with 9 bases lining up with TRBD1. After removal of 1 base from V and 10 bases from J, the junction contained 5 bases not matched to a gene. There are 15 residues in the CDR3. The germline V gene encodes CDR1 LGHNA and CDR2 YSLEER.

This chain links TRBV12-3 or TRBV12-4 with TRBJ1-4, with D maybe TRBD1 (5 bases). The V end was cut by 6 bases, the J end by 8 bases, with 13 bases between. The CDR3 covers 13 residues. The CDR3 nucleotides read TGTGCCAGCAGAAGCCTACGGGACGAAAAACTGTTTTTT. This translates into CASRSLRDEKLFF.

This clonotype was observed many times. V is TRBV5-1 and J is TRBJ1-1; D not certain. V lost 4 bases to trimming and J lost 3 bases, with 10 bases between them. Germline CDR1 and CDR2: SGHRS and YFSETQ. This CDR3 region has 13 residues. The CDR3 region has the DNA TGCGCCAGCAGCAGGGAAGCGGACACTGAAGCTTTCTTT. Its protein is CASSREADTEAFF. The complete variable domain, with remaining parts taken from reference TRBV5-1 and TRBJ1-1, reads KAGVTQTPRYLIKTRGQQVTLSCSPISGHRSVSWYQQTPGQGLQFLFEYFSETQRNKGNFPGRFSGRQFSNSRSEMNVSTLELGDSALYLCASSREADTEAFFGQGTRLTVV.